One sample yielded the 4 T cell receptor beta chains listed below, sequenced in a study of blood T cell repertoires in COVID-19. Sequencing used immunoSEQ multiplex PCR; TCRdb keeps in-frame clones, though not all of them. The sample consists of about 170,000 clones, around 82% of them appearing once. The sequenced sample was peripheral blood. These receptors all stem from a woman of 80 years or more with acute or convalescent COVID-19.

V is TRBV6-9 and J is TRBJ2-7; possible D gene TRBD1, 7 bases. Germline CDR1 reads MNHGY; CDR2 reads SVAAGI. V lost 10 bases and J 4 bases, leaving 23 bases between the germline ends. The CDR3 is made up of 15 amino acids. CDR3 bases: TGTGCCACCCGCCGGGGGACAGCCCAACTGTACGAGCAGTACTTC. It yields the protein CATRRGTAQLYEQYF.

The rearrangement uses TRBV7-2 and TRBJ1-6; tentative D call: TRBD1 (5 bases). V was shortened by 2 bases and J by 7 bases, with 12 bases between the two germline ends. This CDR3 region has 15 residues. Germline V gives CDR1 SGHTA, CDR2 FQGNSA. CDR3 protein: CASSLIQVNNSPLHF. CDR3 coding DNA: TGTGCCAGCAGCTTAATACAGGTAAACAATTCACCCCTCCACTTT.

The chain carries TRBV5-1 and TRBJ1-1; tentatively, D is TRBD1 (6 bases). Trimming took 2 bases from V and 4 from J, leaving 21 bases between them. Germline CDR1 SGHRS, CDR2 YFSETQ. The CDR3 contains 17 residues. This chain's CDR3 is CASSFYPLTGSSTEAFF. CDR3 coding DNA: TGCGCCAGCAGCTTCTACCCCTTGACAGGCTCGAGCACTGAAGCTTTCTTT.

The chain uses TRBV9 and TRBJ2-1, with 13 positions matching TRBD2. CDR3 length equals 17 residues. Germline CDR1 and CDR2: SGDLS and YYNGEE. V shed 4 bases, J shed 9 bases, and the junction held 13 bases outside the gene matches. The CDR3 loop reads CASSPAGLAGPGGEQFF. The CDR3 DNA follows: TGTGCCAGCAGCCCGGCGGGACTAGCGGGGCCCGGGGGTGAGCAGTTCTTC.